Sequencing of this T cell receptor (beta chain) was carried out in a study of cytomegalovirus exposure and HLA in healthy donors. Study-level findings and limits: The presence/absence work took it that sequencing depth was about the same across donors. Specificity for CMV antigens was confirmed in vitro for three of the CMV-associated chains. Analyzed later, most CMV-associated TCR beta chains appeared HLA-restricted.

J was trimmed by 2 bases and V by 0 bases; bases with no gene match: 0. The CDR3 has 14 amino acids. The germline V gene encodes CDR1 MNHEY and CDR2 SVGAGI. This clone was picked up a small number of times. Its antigen is undetermined. Amplification used 60 Vbeta primers and 13 Jbeta primers. TCRdb's copy holds only in-frame clones and misses some; the assay was immunoSEQ multiplex PCR. The profile shows some 170,000 clones, 60% to 85% of them singletons. The genes are TRBV6-5 and TRBJ1-2; 7 bases map to TRBD1. The TCR originated in a woman aged 45-65 years in good health and CMV-seropositive. Sequenced sample: PBMCs. CDR3 sequence: CASSYSTGNYGYTF. The CDR3, as DNA: TGTGCCAGCAGTTACTCGACAGGGAACTATGGCTACACCTTC.